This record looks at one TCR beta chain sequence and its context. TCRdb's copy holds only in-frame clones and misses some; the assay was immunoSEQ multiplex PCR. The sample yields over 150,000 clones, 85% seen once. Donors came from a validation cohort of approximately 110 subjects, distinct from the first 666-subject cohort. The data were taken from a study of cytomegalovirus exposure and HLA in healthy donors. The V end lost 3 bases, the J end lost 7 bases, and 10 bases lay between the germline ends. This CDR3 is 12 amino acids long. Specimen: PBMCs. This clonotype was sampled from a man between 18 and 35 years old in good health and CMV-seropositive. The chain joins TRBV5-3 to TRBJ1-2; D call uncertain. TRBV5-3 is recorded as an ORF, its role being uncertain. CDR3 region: CARSSGSFGYTF. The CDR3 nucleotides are TGTGCCAGAAGCTCGGGGTCGTTTGGCTACACCTTC.